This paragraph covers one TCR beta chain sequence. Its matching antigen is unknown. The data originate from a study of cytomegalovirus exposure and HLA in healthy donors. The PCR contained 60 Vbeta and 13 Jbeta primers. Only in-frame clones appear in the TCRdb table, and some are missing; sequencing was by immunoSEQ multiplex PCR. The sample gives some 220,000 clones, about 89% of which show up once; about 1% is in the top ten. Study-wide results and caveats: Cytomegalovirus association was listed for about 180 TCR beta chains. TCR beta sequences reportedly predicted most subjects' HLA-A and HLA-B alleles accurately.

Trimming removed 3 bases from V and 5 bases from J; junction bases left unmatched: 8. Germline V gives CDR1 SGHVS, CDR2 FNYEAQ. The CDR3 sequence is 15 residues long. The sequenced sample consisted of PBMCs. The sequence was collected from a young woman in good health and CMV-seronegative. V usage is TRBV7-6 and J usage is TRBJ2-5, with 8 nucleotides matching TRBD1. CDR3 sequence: CASSFGQGQGETQYF. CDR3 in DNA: TGTGCCAGCAGCTTCGGACAGGGTCAGGGGGAGACCCAGTACTTC.